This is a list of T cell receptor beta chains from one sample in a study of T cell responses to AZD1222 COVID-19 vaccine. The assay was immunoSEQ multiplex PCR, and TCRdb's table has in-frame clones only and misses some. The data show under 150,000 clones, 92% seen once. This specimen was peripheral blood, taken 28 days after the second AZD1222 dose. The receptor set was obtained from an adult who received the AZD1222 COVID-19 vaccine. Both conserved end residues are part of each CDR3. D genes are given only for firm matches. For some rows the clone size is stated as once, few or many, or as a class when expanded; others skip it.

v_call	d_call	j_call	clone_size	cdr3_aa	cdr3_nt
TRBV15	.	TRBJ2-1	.	CATSRVGRRTNEQFF	TGTGCCACCAGCAGAGTAGGCCGTAGGACCAATGAGCAGTTCTTC
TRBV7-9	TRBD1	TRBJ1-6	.	CASSPGGYNSPLHF	TGTGCCAGCAGCCCAGGGGGTTATAATTCACCCCTCCACTTT
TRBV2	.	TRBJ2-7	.	CASSEAHGTSYEQYF	TGTGCCAGCAGTGAAGCGCACGGGACCTCCTACGAGCAGTACTTC
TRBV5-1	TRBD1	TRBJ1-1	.	CASSYRQGANTEAFF	TGCGCCAGCAGCTACAGACAGGGGGCGAACACTGAAGCTTTCTTT
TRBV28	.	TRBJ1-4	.	CASSLFGVVGKLFF	TGTGCCAGCAGTTTATTTGGGGTAGTCGGAAAACTGTTTTTT
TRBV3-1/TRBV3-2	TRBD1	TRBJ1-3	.	CASSNRGGNTIYF	TGTGCCAGCTCAAACAGGGGGGGAAACACCATATATTTT
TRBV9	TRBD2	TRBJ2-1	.	CASSLGLAGVNEQFF	TGTGCCAGCAGCTTGGGACTAGCGGGAGTTAATGAGCAGTTCTTC
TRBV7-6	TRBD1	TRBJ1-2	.	CASSLGDSYNYGYTF	TGTGCCAGCAGCTTGGGGGACAGCTACAACTATGGCTACACCTTC
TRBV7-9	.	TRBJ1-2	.	CASSLRDSANYGYTF	TGTGCCAGCAGCTTGAGGGACTCAGCTAACTATGGCTACACCTTC
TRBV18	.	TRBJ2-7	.	CASSPLYEQYF	TGTGCCAGCTCACCACTTTACGAGCAGTACTTC
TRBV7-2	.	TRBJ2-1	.	CASSLTRTRNEQFF	TGTGCCAGCAGCTTGACTAGGACGCGCAATGAGCAGTTCTTC
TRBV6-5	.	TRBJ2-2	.	CASSTPGPRTGELFF	TGTGCCAGCAGTACCCCGGGACCACGCACCGGGGAGCTGTTTTTT
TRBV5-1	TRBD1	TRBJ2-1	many	CASSYTGTELYNEQFF	TGCGCCAGCAGCTATACCGGGACAGAGCTCTACAATGAGCAGTTCTTC
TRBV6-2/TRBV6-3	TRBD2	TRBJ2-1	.	CASTPPGLAFNEQFF	TGTGCCAGCACCCCTCCGGGACTAGCTTTCAATGAGCAGTTCTTC
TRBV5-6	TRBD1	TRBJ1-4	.	CASSEGQGAVSNEKLFF	TGTGCCAGCAGCGAGGGACAGGGGGCGGTTTCTAATGAAAAACTGTTTTTT
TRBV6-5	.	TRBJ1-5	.	CASKWQNSNQPQHF	TGTGCCAGCAAATGGCAGAATAGCAATCAGCCCCAGCATTTT
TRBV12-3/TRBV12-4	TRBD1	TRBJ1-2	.	CASSPGQGGGYTF	TGTGCCAGCAGTCCCGGACAGGGTGGCGGCTACACCTTC
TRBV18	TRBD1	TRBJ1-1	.	CASSLGQVGMNTEAFF	TGTGCCAGCTCACTCGGACAGGTTGGCATGAACACTGAAGCTTTCTTT
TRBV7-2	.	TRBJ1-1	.	CASSLQGGNTEAFF	TGTGCCAGCAGCTTACAGGGCGGCAACACTGAAGCTTTCTTT
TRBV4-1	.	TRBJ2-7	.	CASSQDPGGPSYEQYF	TGCGCCAGCAGCCAAGATCCTGGGGGACCTTCCTACGAGCAGTACTTC
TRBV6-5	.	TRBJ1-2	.	CASMKTSDYGYTF	TGTGCCAGCATGAAAACTAGTGACTATGGCTACACCTTC
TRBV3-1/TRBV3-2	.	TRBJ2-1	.	CASSQGSHEQFF	TGTGCCAGCAGCCAAGGGAGCCATGAGCAGTTCTTC
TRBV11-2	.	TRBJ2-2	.	CASSLFSGRGELFF	TGTGCCAGCAGCTTATTCAGCGGTCGCGGGGAGCTGTTTTTT
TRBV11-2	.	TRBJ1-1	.	CASSPNSYMNTEAFF	TGTGCCAGCAGCCCAAACAGCTATATGAACACTGAAGCTTTCTTT
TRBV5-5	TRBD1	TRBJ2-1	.	CASSWTGNNYNEQFF	TGTGCCAGCAGCTGGACAGGTAATAACTACAATGAGCAGTTCTTC
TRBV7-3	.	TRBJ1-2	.	CASSQPRAGGYTF	TGTGCCAGCAGCCAACCCAGGGCGGGAGGCTACACCTTC
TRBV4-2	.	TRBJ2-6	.	CASSQDSVSGANVLTF	TGTGCCAGCAGCCAAGATTCCGTCTCTGGGGCCAACGTCCTGACTTTC
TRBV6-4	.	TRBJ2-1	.	CASSDSWGSSYNEQFF	TGTGCCAGCAGTGACTCGTGGGGGAGCTCCTACAATGAGCAGTTCTTC
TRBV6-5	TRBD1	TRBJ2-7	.	CASSYSTGDPYEQYF	TGTGCCAGCAGTTACAGCACAGGGGATCCCTACGAGCAGTACTTC
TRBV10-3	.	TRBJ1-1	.	CAIRVASITEAFF	TGTGCCATCAGGGTAGCCTCAATCACTGAAGCTTTCTTT
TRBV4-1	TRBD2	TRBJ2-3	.	CASSLSGRSPDTQYF	TGCGCCAGCAGCCTTAGCGGGAGATCTCCAGATACGCAGTATTTT
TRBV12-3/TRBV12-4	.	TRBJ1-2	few	CASSPGPNYGYTF	TGTGCCAGCAGTCCGGGACCTAACTATGGCTACACCTTC
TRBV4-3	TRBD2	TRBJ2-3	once	CASSQGLAGSTDTQYF	TGCGCCAGCAGCCAGGGACTAGCGGGGAGCACAGATACGCAGTATTTT
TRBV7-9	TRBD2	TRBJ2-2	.	CASLGLADTGELFF	TGTGCCAGTCTTGGGCTAGCGGACACCGGGGAGCTGTTTTTT
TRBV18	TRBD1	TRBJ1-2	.	CASSASRGPGYTF	TGTGCCAGCTCCGCTTCGAGGGGGCCTGGCTACACCTTC
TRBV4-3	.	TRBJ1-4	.	CASSQDEGSRANEKLFF	TGCGCCAGCAGCCAAGATGAAGGCAGCCGGGCTAATGAAAAACTGTTTTTT
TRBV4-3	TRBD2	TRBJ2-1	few	CASSQSGGAFSYNEQFF	TGCGCCAGCAGCCAATCGGGGGGAGCTTTCTCCTACAATGAGCAGTTCTTC
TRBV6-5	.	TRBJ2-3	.	CASSYSESGSTDTQYF	TGTGCCAGCAGTTACTCGGAGAGTGGTAGCACAGATACGCAGTATTTT
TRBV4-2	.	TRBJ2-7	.	CASSQSSGTWEEQYF	TGTGCCAGCAGCCAGAGCTCGGGAACCTGGGAAGAGCAGTACTTC
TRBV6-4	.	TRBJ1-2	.	CAKQSPANYGYTF	TGTGCCAAGCAAAGCCCCGCTAACTATGGCTACACCTTC
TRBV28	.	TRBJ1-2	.	CASRVGGVPTIDYGYTF	TGTGCCAGCAGAGTGGGGGGGGTCCCTACTATTGACTATGGCTACACCTTC
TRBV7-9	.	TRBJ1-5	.	CASSQGRHNQPQHF	TGTGCCAGCAGCCAGGGACGGCACAATCAGCCCCAGCATTTT
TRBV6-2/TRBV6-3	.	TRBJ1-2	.	CASSYSSQGSYGYTF	TGTGCCAGCAGTTACTCGAGCCAGGGGAGCTATGGCTACACCTTC
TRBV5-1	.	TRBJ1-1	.	CASSPNRFGDTEAFF	TGCGCCAGCAGCCCGAATCGGTTCGGGGACACTGAAGCTTTCTTT
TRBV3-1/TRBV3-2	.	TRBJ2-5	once	CASSQGSRRPTQYF	TGTGCCAGCAGCCAAGGGTCCCGGCGGCCGACCCAGTACTTC
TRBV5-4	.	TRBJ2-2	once	CASSSKTSYGELFF	TGTGCCAGCAGCTCGAAAACAAGTTACGGGGAGCTGTTTTTT
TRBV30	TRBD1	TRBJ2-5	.	CAWRPLGGVETQYF	TGTGCCTGGAGGCCCCTAGGGGGCGTGGAGACCCAGTACTTC
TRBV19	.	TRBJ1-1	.	CASSDSGVTEAFF	TGTGCCAGTTCGGACAGCGGGGTTACTGAAGCTTTCTTT
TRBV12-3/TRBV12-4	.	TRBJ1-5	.	CASSPLRETQHF	TGTGCCAGCAGCCCCTTGCGGGAAACCCAGCATTTT
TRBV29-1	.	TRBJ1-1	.	CSVGRSEAFF	TGCAGCGTTGGGCGTTCTGAAGCTTTCTTT
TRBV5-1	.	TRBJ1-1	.	CASSLEQAKDTEAFF	TGCGCCAGCAGCTTGGAACAGGCTAAGGACACTGAAGCTTTCTTT
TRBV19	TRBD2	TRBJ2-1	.	CATSGVYNEQFF	TGTGCCACTAGCGGAGTCTACAATGAGCAGTTCTTC
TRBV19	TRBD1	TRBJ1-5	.	CASSIGQGVNNQPQHF	TGTGCCAGTAGTATCGGGCAGGGGGTTAACAATCAGCCCCAGCATTTT
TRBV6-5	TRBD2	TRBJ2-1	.	CASSWGTSGDNEQFF	TGTGCCAGCAGTTGGGGGACTAGCGGGGACAATGAGCAGTTCTTC
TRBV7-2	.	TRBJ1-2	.	CASSYDSLYGYTF	TGTGCCAGCAGCTATGACAGTCTCTATGGCTACACCTTC
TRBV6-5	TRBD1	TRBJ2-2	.	CASRTGTVNTGELFF	TGTGCCAGCAGAACTGGGACAGTGAACACCGGGGAGCTGTTTTTT
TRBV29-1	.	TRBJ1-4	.	CSVFDGNEKLFF	TGCAGCGTTTTCGACGGTAATGAAAAACTGTTTTTT
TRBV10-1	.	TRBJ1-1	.	CASSEGGGTEAFF	TGCGCCAGCAGTGAAGGGGGAGGCACTGAAGCTTTCTTT
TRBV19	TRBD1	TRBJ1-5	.	CASGQGINQPQHF	TGTGCCAGTGGACAGGGTATCAATCAGCCCCAGCATTTT
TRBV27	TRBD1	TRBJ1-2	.	CASSPREHRGHGYTF	TGTGCCAGCAGCCCAAGGGAGCACAGGGGACATGGCTACACCTTC